Given below is one TCR beta chain in context. This sample was taken from a study of blood T cell repertoires in COVID-19. Germline CDR1 SGHTS, CDR2 YDEGEE. V was shortened by 0 bases and J by 8 bases, with 14 bases between the two germline ends. This CDR3 contains 15 residues. Sequenced by immunoSEQ multiplex PCR; TCRdb stores in-frame clones only, minus some. The sample records under 75,000 clones, about 75% being singletons. This chain joins TRBV5-8 and TRBJ1-4, with D tentatively TRBD1 (5 bases). This receptor was identified in a woman at least 80 years old with acute or convalescent COVID-19. The specimen sequenced was peripheral blood. Written as DNA, the CDR3 is TGTGCCAGCAGCTTGGGGACATCGGCTTGGGAAAAACTGTTTTTT. Protein: CASSLGTSAWEKLFF. Using reference TRBV5-8 and TRBJ1-4 for the parts outside the CDR3, the full variable domain is EAGVTQSPTHLIKTRGQQATLRCSPISGHTSVYWYQQALGLGLQFLLWYDEGEERNRGNFPPRFSGRQFPNYSSELNVNALELEDSALYLCASSLGTSAWEKLFFGSGTQLSVL.